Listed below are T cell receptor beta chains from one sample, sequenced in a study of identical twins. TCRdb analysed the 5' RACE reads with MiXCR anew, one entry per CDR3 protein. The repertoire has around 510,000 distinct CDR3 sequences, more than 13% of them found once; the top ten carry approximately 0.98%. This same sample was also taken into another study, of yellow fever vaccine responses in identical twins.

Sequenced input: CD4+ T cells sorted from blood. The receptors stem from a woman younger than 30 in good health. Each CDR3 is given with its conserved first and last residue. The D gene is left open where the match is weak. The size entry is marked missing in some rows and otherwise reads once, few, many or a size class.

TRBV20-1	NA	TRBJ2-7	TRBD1	TGCAGTGCTAGAGATATGAGACAGGGGGCGCGCGAGCAGTACTTC	CSARDMRQGAREQYF
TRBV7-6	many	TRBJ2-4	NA	TGTGCCAGCAGCTTAGGCGATCCAGCCAAAAACATTCAGTACTTC	CASSLGDPAKNIQYF
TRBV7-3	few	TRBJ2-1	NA	TGTGCCAGCAGCCAGACGGTCGAGACTAGACGGTTCTTC	CASSQTVETRRFF
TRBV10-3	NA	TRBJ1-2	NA	TGTGCCATCAGTGAGTCGAGTCGCGCACGGAATAACTATGGCTACACCTTC	CAISESSRARNNYGYTF
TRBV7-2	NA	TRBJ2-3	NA	TGTGCCAGCAGCCATTTCACTGTCACAGATATGCAGTATTTT	CASSHFTVTDMQYF
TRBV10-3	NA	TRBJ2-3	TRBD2	TGTGCCATCAGACCGGGACTAGCGGGGGCCCTCGGTAGCACAGATACGCAGTATTTT	CAIRPGLAGALGSTDTQYF
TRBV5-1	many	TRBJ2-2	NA	TGCGCCAGCAGCTTGGAAGGGCGGACCGGGGAGCTGTTTTTT	CASSLEGRTGELFF
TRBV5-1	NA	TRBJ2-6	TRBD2	TGCGCCAGCAGCTTGACTAGCGGGGGGGCTGGGGCCAACGTCCTGACTTTC	CASSLTSGGAGANVLTF
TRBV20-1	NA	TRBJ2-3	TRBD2	TGCAGTGCAAGACTAGCCGGGAAAAGGGCAGATACGCAGTATTTT	CSARLAGKRADTQYF
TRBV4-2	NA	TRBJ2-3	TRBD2	TGTGCCAGCAGCCAAGATTTCCGGGGGGGAGATACGCAGTATTTT	CASSQDFRGGDTQYF
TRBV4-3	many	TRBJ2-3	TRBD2	TGCGCCAGCAGCCTACAGGGAGCGGGAGTCTCAGATACGCAGTATTTT	CASSLQGAGVSDTQYF
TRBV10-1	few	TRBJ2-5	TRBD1	TGCGCCAGCAGTGGACAGGGGCGGGAGACCCAGTACTTC	CASSGQGRETQYF
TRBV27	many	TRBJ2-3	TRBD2	TGTGCCAGCAGCCGGACTAGCGGGAGGCCAGATACGCAGTATTTT	CASSRTSGRPDTQYF
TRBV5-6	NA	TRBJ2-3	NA	TGTGCCAGCAGCTTGGTGACTAGGATCTCAGATACGCAGTATTTT	CASSLVTRISDTQYF
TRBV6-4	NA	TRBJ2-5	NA	TGTGCCAGCAGTGACTCGATAACTGTAAGCGGGTGCCAGCAAGAGACCCAGTACTTC	CASSDSITVSGCQQETQYF
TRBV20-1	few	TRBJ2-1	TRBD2	TGCAGTGCTAGAAGGGGACTAGAACCGTCCGGGCAGTTCTTC	CSARRGLEPSGQFF